This T cell receptor (beta chain) was found in a study of blood T cell repertoires in COVID-19. Study overall: Donors in the United States, Italy and Spain gave samples during acute or convalescent COVID-19.

Produced via immunoSEQ multiplex PCR; TCRdb's table is partial and in-frame only. The repertoire has approximately 110,000 clones, around 84% of them found once; the top ten carry approximately 15%. The CDR3 totals 16 residues. The germline CDR1 and CDR2 sequences are LNHDA and SQIVND (reference sequence). J gave up 9 bases and V 5 bases, and 14 bases lay outside the gene matches. Source material: peripheral blood. The clonotype comes from a woman of 80 years or more with acute or convalescent COVID-19. This chain connects TRBV19 to TRBJ2-1, with TRBD2 matching 9 bases. CDR3 amino acids: CASSSLLAGRGGEQFF. The DNA of the CDR3 is TGTGCCAGTAGTTCTCTTCTAGCGGGACGGGGGGGTGAGCAGTTCTTC.